This T cell receptor beta chain was observed in a study of beta chain features in type 1 diabetes. Study at large: Examined across all samples were around 110,000,000 sorted cells.

CDR1 is MNHEY, CDR2 SMNVEV, per germline (reference sequence). Between the trimmed V and J ends, which lost 5 bases and 1 base, there was a span of 6 bases. The CDR3 runs 14 residues. Study-wide results and limits: TCRB CDR3 length was moderately but significantly reduced in all four CD4+ subsets of Type 1 diabetes patients. For type 1 diabetes patients, VDJ junctions showed fewer insertions and more deletions.

Sorting based on CD45RO/CCR7/CD25/CD127/CD95/CD27 separated CD4+ naive, central memory, regulatory and stem cell-like memory cells. Sorted populations were all over 95% pure. Expressed TCRB transcripts were sequenced because the isolated RNA had all been reverse transcribed beforehand. Profiled with immunoSEQ multiplex PCR; TCRdb holds only in-frame clones, not every one. The table has about 650,000 clones, roughly 12% seen once; the top ten hold more than 0.09%. As regards this clone: The antigen is undetermined. The same CDR3 arises from other DNA sequences in this sample as well.

The genes are TRBV27 and TRBJ2-6; no clear D gene. This receptor was taken from a man aged 30 to 45 with type 1 diabetes. The sample consisted of naive CD4+ T cells from blood. CDR3 sequence reads: CASSPQSGANVLTF. The CDR3 bases are TGTGCCAGCAGTCCGCAATCTGGGGCCAACGTCCTGACTTTC. Using reference TRBV27 and TRBJ2-6 for the parts outside the CDR3, the full variable domain is EAQVTQNPRYLITVTGKKLTVTCSQNMNHEYMSWYRQDPGLGLRQIYYSMNVEVTDKGDVPEGYKVSRKEKRNFPLILESPSPNQTSLYFCASSPQSGANVLTFGAGSRLTVL.